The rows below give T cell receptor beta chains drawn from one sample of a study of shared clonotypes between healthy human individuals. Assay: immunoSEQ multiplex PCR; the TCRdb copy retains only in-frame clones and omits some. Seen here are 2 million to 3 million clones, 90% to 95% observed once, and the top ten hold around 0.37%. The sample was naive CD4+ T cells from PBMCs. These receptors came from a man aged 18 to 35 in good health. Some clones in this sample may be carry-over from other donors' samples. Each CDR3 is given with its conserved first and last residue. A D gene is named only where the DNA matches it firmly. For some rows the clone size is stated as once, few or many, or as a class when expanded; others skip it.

cdr3_aa: CASTSRALPGGTDTQYF
cdr3_nt: TGTGCCAGCACCTCAAGGGCGCTTCCAGGGGGCACAGATACGCAGTATTTT
v_call: TRBV27
j_call: TRBJ2-3
clone_size: -
d_call: -

cdr3_aa: CASSLEPSGSSYEQYF
cdr3_nt: TGCGCCAGCAGCTTGGAGCCTAGCGGGAGCTCCTACGAGCAGTACTTC
v_call: TRBV5-1
j_call: TRBJ2-7
clone_size: -
d_call: TRBD2

cdr3_aa: CASSGPGQGTYEQYF
cdr3_nt: TGTGCCAGCAGTGGCCCGGGACAGGGTACCTACGAGCAGTACTTC
v_call: TRBV28
j_call: TRBJ2-7
clone_size: -
d_call: TRBD1

cdr3_aa: CASSLATASPYTF
cdr3_nt: TGTGCCAGCAGCTTAGCGACCGCCTCTCCCTACACCTTC
v_call: TRBV7-2
j_call: TRBJ1-2
clone_size: -
d_call: -

cdr3_aa: CARAPLSLGTSGSGDTQYF
cdr3_nt: TGTGCCAGGGCCCCCCTCTCGTTGGGGACTAGCGGGAGTGGGGATACGCAGTATTTT
v_call: TRBV28
j_call: TRBJ2-3
clone_size: -
d_call: TRBD2

cdr3_aa: CASSWTSGSEGEQYF
cdr3_nt: TGCGCCAGCAGCTGGACTAGCGGGAGTGAAGGCGAGCAGTACTTC
v_call: TRBV5-1
j_call: TRBJ2-7
clone_size: -
d_call: TRBD2

cdr3_aa: CASSTQGAPTGELFF
cdr3_nt: TGTGCCAGCAGCACACAGGGGGCGCCCACCGGGGAGCTGTTTTTT
v_call: TRBV5-4
j_call: TRBJ2-2
clone_size: once
d_call: TRBD1

cdr3_aa: CASLSGTSGTGQFF
cdr3_nt: TGTGCCAGCCTATCCGGGACTAGCGGGACAGGACAGTTCTTC
v_call: TRBV28
j_call: TRBJ2-1
clone_size: -
d_call: TRBD2

cdr3_aa: CASSKTGGRETQYF
cdr3_nt: TGCGCCAGCAGCAAGACAGGGGGGCGAGAGACCCAGTACTTC
v_call: TRBV5-1
j_call: TRBJ2-5
clone_size: -
d_call: TRBD1

cdr3_aa: CASSVGTDNEQFF
cdr3_nt: TGTGCCAGCAGCGTCGGGACAGACAATGAGCAGTTCTTC
v_call: TRBV7-2
j_call: TRBJ2-1
clone_size: -
d_call: TRBD1

cdr3_aa: CASSDPGEGTNEQFF
cdr3_nt: TGTGCCAGCAGTGACCCGGGAGAAGGGACCAATGAGCAGTTCTTC
v_call: TRBV25-1
j_call: TRBJ2-1
clone_size: -
d_call: -

cdr3_aa: CSVGGRLSTEAFF
cdr3_nt: TGCAGCGTTGGGGGCAGGCTGTCGACCGAAGCTTTCTTT
v_call: TRBV29-1
j_call: TRBJ1-1
clone_size: -
d_call: -

cdr3_aa: CAIGGGGRPGELFF
cdr3_nt: TGTGCCATCGGGGGCGGCGGGAGACCCGGGGAGCTGTTTTTT
v_call: TRBV10-3
j_call: TRBJ2-2
clone_size: -
d_call: -

cdr3_aa: CASSSTRAVIAPETQYF
cdr3_nt: TGTGCCAGCAGTTCAACACGAGCGGTCATTGCCCCAGAGACCCAGTACTTC
v_call: TRBV14
j_call: TRBJ2-5
clone_size: -
d_call: -

cdr3_aa: CASSRDREMNTEAFF
cdr3_nt: TGTGCCAGCAGCAGGGACAGGGAAATGAACACTGAAGCTTTCTTT
v_call: TRBV5-4
j_call: TRBJ1-1
clone_size: once
d_call: TRBD1

cdr3_aa: CASSQDQGGTSTDTQYF
cdr3_nt: TGCGCCAGCAGCCAAGATCAGGGCGGTACTAGCACAGATACGCAGTATTTT
v_call: TRBV4-1
j_call: TRBJ2-3
clone_size: -
d_call: -

cdr3_aa: CASSLAPMGDTEAFF
cdr3_nt: TGCGCCAGCAGCTTGGCCCCGATGGGGGACACTGAAGCTTTCTTT
v_call: TRBV5-1
j_call: TRBJ1-1
clone_size: -
d_call: -

cdr3_aa: CASSVGPNTEAFF
cdr3_nt: TGTGCCAGCAGCGTAGGGCCGAACACTGAAGCTTTCTTT
v_call: TRBV9
j_call: TRBJ1-1
clone_size: few
d_call: -

cdr3_aa: CASSDLAPSRQETQYF
cdr3_nt: TGTGCCAGCAGTGACTTGGCTCCCAGCCGCCAAGAGACCCAGTACTTC
v_call: TRBV25-1
j_call: TRBJ2-5
clone_size: -
d_call: -

cdr3_aa: CASSPVGNTGELFF
cdr3_nt: TGTGCCAGCTCACCAGTAGGGAACACCGGGGAGCTGTTTTTT
v_call: TRBV18
j_call: TRBJ2-2
clone_size: -
d_call: -

cdr3_aa: CASRLGVSAGELFF
cdr3_nt: TGTGCCAGCAGGCTCGGAGTGAGTGCGGGGGAGCTGTTTTTT
v_call: TRBV2
j_call: TRBJ2-2
clone_size: -
d_call: -

cdr3_aa: CASSPTSGAPSTYF
cdr3_nt: TGCGCCAGCAGCCCAACTAGCGGGGCCCCATCGACGTACTTC
v_call: TRBV5-1
j_call: TRBJ2-7
clone_size: -
d_call: TRBD2

cdr3_aa: CASSSSGIGETQYF
cdr3_nt: TGTGCCAGCAGTAGTAGCGGGATTGGAGAGACCCAGTACTTC
v_call: TRBV6-5
j_call: TRBJ2-5
clone_size: -
d_call: TRBD2

cdr3_aa: CASSPRVLAGDNEQFF
cdr3_nt: TGCGCCAGCAGCCCTCGAGTACTAGCGGGAGACAATGAGCAGTTCTTC
v_call: TRBV5-1
j_call: TRBJ2-1
clone_size: -
d_call: TRBD2

cdr3_aa: CGSRRTSGQETQYF
cdr3_nt: TGTGGCAGCCGCCGGACTAGCGGTCAAGAGACCCAGTACTTC
v_call: TRBV27
j_call: TRBJ2-5
clone_size: -
d_call: TRBD2

cdr3_aa: CASSIGRTTLLNTEAFF
cdr3_nt: TGTGCCAGTAGTATAGGCCGGACAACCCTATTGAACACTGAAGCTTTCTTT
v_call: TRBV19
j_call: TRBJ1-1
clone_size: -
d_call: -

cdr3_aa: CASSYSGVLWVEQFF
cdr3_nt: TGTGCCAGCAGTTACTCGGGGGTGCTTTGGGTCGAGCAGTTCTTC
v_call: TRBV6-5
j_call: TRBJ2-1
clone_size: -
d_call: -

cdr3_aa: CASSHRPGQGYEQYF
cdr3_nt: TGCGCCAGCAGCCACAGACCGGGACAGGGTTACGAGCAGTACTTC
v_call: TRBV4-3
j_call: TRBJ2-7
clone_size: -
d_call: TRBD1

cdr3_aa: CAWSVPGAEAFF
cdr3_nt: TGTGCCTGGAGTGTACCAGGGGCTGAAGCTTTCTTT
v_call: TRBV30
j_call: TRBJ1-1
clone_size: -
d_call: -

cdr3_aa: CASSYYQSGDTEAFF
cdr3_nt: TGTGCCAGCAGTTACTATCAAAGCGGGGACACTGAAGCTTTCTTT
v_call: TRBV27
j_call: TRBJ1-1
clone_size: -
d_call: -

cdr3_aa: CASSHGQGGGNQPQHF
cdr3_nt: TGTGCCAGCAGCCATGGACAGGGCGGTGGCAATCAGCCCCAGCATTTT
v_call: TRBV28
j_call: TRBJ1-5
clone_size: -
d_call: TRBD1

cdr3_aa: CASSLARQYLYAGELFF
cdr3_nt: TGTGCCAGCAGCCTAGCCCGACAGTATTTATACGCGGGGGAGCTGTTTTTT
v_call: TRBV7-9
j_call: TRBJ2-2
clone_size: -
d_call: -

cdr3_aa: CAWSRPGRTGDGYTF
cdr3_nt: TGTGCCTGGAGTCGCCCAGGAAGGACAGGGGACGGCTACACCTTC
v_call: TRBV30
j_call: TRBJ1-2
clone_size: -
d_call: TRBD1

cdr3_aa: CASSPSPTQGLSNQPQHF
cdr3_nt: TGTGCCAGCAGCCCCTCCCCCACACAGGGATTATCCAATCAGCCCCAGCATTTT
v_call: TRBV7-6
j_call: TRBJ1-5
clone_size: -
d_call: -

cdr3_aa: CASSLGHGRVYEQYF
cdr3_nt: TGTGCCAGCAGCTTAGGACACGGGAGAGTTTACGAGCAGTACTTC
v_call: TRBV7-3
j_call: TRBJ2-7
clone_size: -
d_call: -

cdr3_aa: CASSGGVRSAYEQYF
cdr3_nt: TGTGCCAGCAGTGGGGGGGTTCGGAGCGCCTACGAGCAGTACTTC
v_call: TRBV27
j_call: TRBJ2-7
clone_size: once
d_call: TRBD2

cdr3_aa: CASSAPGQGRTEAFF
cdr3_nt: TGTGCCAGCAGTGCGCCGGGACAGGGACGCACTGAAGCTTTCTTT
v_call: TRBV28
j_call: TRBJ1-1
clone_size: -
d_call: TRBD1

cdr3_aa: CASKLASSTDTQYF
cdr3_nt: TGTGCCAGCAAACTAGCGTCTAGCACAGATACGCAGTATTTT
v_call: TRBV28
j_call: TRBJ2-3
clone_size: -
d_call: TRBD2

cdr3_aa: CASSLFSSSGNTIYF
cdr3_nt: TGTGCCAGCAGTTTATTCAGCAGCTCTGGAAACACCATATATTTT
v_call: TRBV28
j_call: TRBJ1-3
clone_size: -
d_call: -

cdr3_aa: CASRGDLRYEQYF
cdr3_nt: TGTGCCAGTAGGGGGGACCTTCGCTACGAGCAGTACTTC
v_call: TRBV19
j_call: TRBJ2-7
clone_size: -
d_call: -

cdr3_aa: CASSNGRSRDTQYF
cdr3_nt: TGTGCCAGCAGCAACGGAAGGAGTAGAGATACGCAGTATTTT
v_call: TRBV28
j_call: TRBJ2-3
clone_size: -
d_call: -

cdr3_aa: CASSSGTSGSYEQYF
cdr3_nt: TGTGCCAGCAGCTCAGGGACTAGCGGTTCCTACGAGCAGTACTTC
v_call: TRBV11-3
j_call: TRBJ2-7
clone_size: -
d_call: TRBD2

cdr3_aa: CASSGLLDSYNEQFF
cdr3_nt: TGCGCCAGCAGTGGGCTACTCGACTCCTACAATGAGCAGTTCTTC
v_call: TRBV5-1
j_call: TRBJ2-1
clone_size: -
d_call: -

cdr3_aa: CASSGRTESNQPQHF
cdr3_nt: TGTGCCAGCAGTGGCCGGACAGAGAGCAATCAGCCCCAGCATTTT
v_call: TRBV2
j_call: TRBJ1-5
clone_size: -
d_call: -

cdr3_aa: CASSPRAGAMNTEAFF
cdr3_nt: TGTGCCAGCAGTCCACGGGCGGGAGCGATGAACACTGAAGCTTTCTTT
v_call: TRBV28
j_call: TRBJ1-1
clone_size: -
d_call: -

cdr3_aa: CASSLTYISGTGDTQYF
cdr3_nt: TGCGCCAGCAGCTTGACTTATATTAGCGGGACCGGAGATACGCAGTATTTT
v_call: TRBV5-1
j_call: TRBJ2-3
clone_size: -
d_call: TRBD2

cdr3_aa: CSVEDEDRGSEKLFF
cdr3_nt: TGCAGCGTTGAAGATGAAGACAGGGGGAGTGAAAAACTGTTTTTT
v_call: TRBV29-1
j_call: TRBJ1-4
clone_size: -
d_call: TRBD1

cdr3_aa: CAISRQGQETQYF
cdr3_nt: TGTGCCATCAGTCGACAGGGCCAAGAGACCCAGTACTTC
v_call: TRBV10-3
j_call: TRBJ2-5
clone_size: -
d_call: TRBD1

cdr3_aa: CASSLGLSSGSYEQYF
cdr3_nt: TGTGCCAGCAGCTTAGGGTTATCCAGCGGTTCCTACGAGCAGTACTTC
v_call: TRBV7-2
j_call: TRBJ2-7
clone_size: -
d_call: -

cdr3_aa: CASSQASQGATYEQYF
cdr3_nt: TGCGCCAGCAGCCAAGCTTCCCAGGGGGCAACCTACGAGCAGTACTTC
v_call: TRBV4-1
j_call: TRBJ2-7
clone_size: -
d_call: TRBD1

cdr3_aa: CASSAPTDTQYF
cdr3_nt: TGTGCCAGCAGTGCTCCCACAGATACGCAGTATTTT
v_call: TRBV27
j_call: TRBJ2-3
clone_size: -
d_call: -

cdr3_aa: CASTDVGPTGELFF
cdr3_nt: TGTGCCAGCACCGACGTCGGACCCACCGGGGAGCTGTTTTTT
v_call: TRBV2
j_call: TRBJ2-2
clone_size: -
d_call: -